This T cell receptor beta chain came from a study of CD8 T cells in ankylosing spondylitis. J lost 9 bases, V lost 6 bases, and 5 bases had no gene match. This CDR3 region has 13 residues. This clonotype came up a few times. Its antigen is not known. Library preparation for TCR beta used quantitative 5'-RACE with molecular barcodes. Each CDR3 protein gets one entry after TCRdb re-called the 5' RACE reads with MiXCR. The data contain 670,000 or so distinct CDR3 sequences, about 20% of them singletons. Points from the study as a whole: Within matched ankylosing spondylitis synovial fluid, disease-linked clones were reportedly significantly enriched. Made up of about eight highly homologous variants, a TCR beta motif appeared characteristic of ankylosing spondylitis blood.

The clonotype originates from a male donor with ankylosing spondylitis. Sequencing used blood, either unsorted or a sorted T cell fraction (not recorded which). The chain links TRBV12-3 or TRBV12-4 to TRBJ2-1; 10 bases map to TRBD1. The DNA of the CDR3 is TGTGCCAGCAGAGCGACAGGGGGCAGTGAGCAGTTCTTC. Its translation: CASRATGGSEQFF.